This note documents a single TCR beta chain sequence. This sample is part of a study of blood T cell repertoires in COVID-19. In the study's own analysis: Estimated nucleated cell counts came from reference gene primer amplification. Some clones are missing from TCRdb's copy, which holds only in-frame ones; the method was immunoSEQ multiplex PCR. D and trimming were read from the DNA, whereas the V and J calls and clone size are those reported in that table. This sample has 190,000 or so clones, with about 81% found just once. The CDR3 loop spans 15 amino acids. Trimming shortened V by 0 bases and J by 6 bases, and 15 bases separated the two germline ends. Germline V lookup: CDR1 SGHAT, CDR2 FQNNGV.

The TCR sequence derives from a middle-aged man who had recovered from COVID-19. Sequenced material: PBMCs or T cells enriched from blood (not recorded which). The rearrangement links TRBV11-2 to TRBJ2-7; weak D call: TRBD2 (6 bases). The CDR3 protein is CASSLEYGGAGEQYF. The CDR3 coding sequence is TGTGCCAGCAGCTTAGAGTATGGAGGGGCGGGCGAGCAGTACTTC.